One sample yielded the 13 T cell receptor beta chains listed below, sequenced in a study of shared clonotypes between healthy human individuals. Naive CD8 cells were CD45RO-negative, positively selected for CCR7, excluding terminally differentiated effector memory CD45RA+ cells. The method was immunoSEQ multiplex PCR; TCRdb's version includes in-frame clones alone and lacks a portion of them. The sample holds about 2,100,000 clones, 85% to 95% seen once. The specimen sequenced was naive CD8+ T cells from PBMCs. The receptors originated from a man between 18 and 29 years old in good health. Some clones in this sample may be carry-over from other donors' samples.

The rearrangement joins TRBV18 to TRBJ1-1; D is unclear. Germline V CDR1 and CDR2: KGHSH, LQKENI. CDR3 length: 16 amino acids. The germline V and J ends were trimmed by 2 bases and 7 bases, with 20 bases remaining between them. CDR3 sequence reads: CASSPKTPRLGYEAFF. The CDR3 coding sequence is TGTGCCAGCTCACCAAAAACACCACGTTTAGGGTATGAAGCTTTCTTT.

With regard to this clone: Within the sample, other DNA sequences also encode this same CDR3. J is TRBJ2-7 and V is TRBV28; unclear D gene. There are 12 residues in the CDR3. Trimming cost V 6 bases and J 4 bases, with 10 bases left between them. Germline CDR1 MDHEN, CDR2 SYDVKM. This CDR3 reads CASSTDGYEQYF. CDR3 in DNA: TGTGCCAGCAGCACTGACGGTTACGAGCAGTACTTC.

This chain uses TRBV27 with TRBJ2-1, with 8 nucleotides matching TRBD2. Germline values: CDR1 MNHEY, CDR2 SMNVEV (reference sequence). J was trimmed by 4 bases and V by 3 bases; bases with no gene match: 5. This CDR3 spans 15 amino acids. The CDR3, as DNA: TGTGCCAGCAGTTTGACGGCTAGCGGGTACAATGAGCAGTTCTTC. It translates to CASSLTASGYNEQFF.

This chain joins TRBV9 and TRBJ2-2; D unresolved. Trimming took 0 bases from V and 0 from J, leaving 12 bases between them. Germline V gene data show CDR1 as SGDLS and CDR2 as YYNGEE. The CDR3 totals 17 residues. CDR3 DNA sequence: TGTGCCAGCAGCGTAGGTAGGAGACCAGCGAACACCGGGGAGCTGTTTTTT. Amino acids: CASSVGRRPANTGELFF.

This rearrangement joins TRBV4-1 to TRBJ2-7; D is perhaps TRBD1 (5 bases). Trimming removed 4 bases from V and 6 bases from J, with 10 bases in between. CDR3 length equals 12 residues. Germline loops: CDR1 MGHRA, CDR2 YSYEKL. The DNA for the CDR3 is TGCGCCAGCAGCCCCCAGGGCTTCGAGCAGTACTTC. This codes for CASSPQGFEQYF.

This chain connects TRBV5-6 to TRBJ2-7; 12 nucleotides line up with TRBD2. The CDR3 consists of 19 residues. Per the germline V gene, CDR1 is SGHDT and CDR2 is YYEEEE. V was clipped by 4 bases and J by 4 bases; unmatched bases: 18. Here the CDR3 reads CASSLLSSPTSGSGYEQYF. The CDR3, as DNA: TGTGCCAGCAGCCTACTAAGCTCCCCGACTAGCGGGAGCGGGTACGAGCAGTACTTC.

The chain links TRBV10-3 to TRBJ2-7; 12 bases agree with TRBD2. Trimming removed 5 bases from V and 6 bases from J; junction bases left unmatched: 8. Looked up from germline, CDR1 is ENHRY and CDR2 is SYGVKD. The CDR3 consists of 15 residues. The CDR3 sequence is CAISRLAGEIFEQYF. CDR3 DNA: TGTGCCATCAGTAGACTAGCGGGAGAGATTTTCGAGCAGTACTTC.

This chain links TRBV28 with TRBJ1-5; D not certain. V gave up 3 bases and J gave up 3 bases, with 12 bases separating them. CDR1 and CDR2 from the germline V gene are MDHEN and SYDVKM. This CDR3 has 15 amino acids. Here the CDR3 DNA reads TGTGCCAGCAGTTTGTCTACGGCTATCAATCAGCCCCAGCATTTT. Encoded protein: CASSLSTAINQPQHF.

The chain links TRBV28 to TRBJ2-7; TRBD1 matches at 7 bases. This CDR3 spans 13 amino acids. V trimming: 7 bases; J trimming: 2 bases; junction bases outside the gene matches: 5. CDR1 and CDR2 (germline): MDHEN, SYDVKM. Written as DNA, the CDR3 is TGTGCCAGCAACCCTGGGACAGCCTACGAGCAGTACTTC. It encodes CASNPGTAYEQYF.

This clone was counted only a few times. The V gene is TRBV29-1, the J gene TRBJ1-1; the D gene is possibly TRBD1 (6 bases). Germline V gene data show CDR1 as SQVTM and CDR2 as ANQGSEA. The CDR3 extends over 12 amino acids. CDR3: CRVSGANTEAFF. The CDR3 DNA reads TGCAGAGTTTCGGGGGCGAACACTGAAGCTTTCTTT. Drawing the rest from reference TRBV29-1 and TRBJ1-1, the complete variable domain is SAVISQKPSRDICQRGTSLTIQCQVDSQVTMMFWYRQQPGQSLTLIATANQGSEATYESGFVIDKFPISRPNLTFSTLTVSNMSPEDSSIYLCRVSGANTEAFFGQGTRLTVV.

In DNA form, the CDR3 reads TGTGCCAGTAGTATAGGACAAGCAACTAATGAAAAACTGTTTTTT. Its protein product is CASSIGQATNEKLFF. The chain is built from TRBV19 and TRBJ1-4; no reliable D call. The CDR3 sequence is 15 residues long. The germline CDR1 and CDR2 sequences are LNHDA and SQIVND (reference sequence). V was clipped by 1 base and J by 0 bases, with 6 bases between them. The full variable domain, rest sourced from reference TRBV19 and TRBJ1-4, is DGGITQSPKYLFRKEGQNVTLSCEQNLNHDAMYWYRQDPGQGLRLIYYSQIVNDFQKGDIAEGYSVSREKKESFPLTVTSAQKNPTAFYLCASSIGQATNEKLFFGSGTQLSVL.

V gene TRBV27 combines with J gene TRBJ2-5; 14 bases are a match to TRBD2. Per the germline V gene, CDR1 is MNHEY and CDR2 is SMNVEV (reference sequence). J gave up 2 bases and V 1 base, and 9 bases lay outside the gene matches. The CDR3 has 19 residues. This chain's CDR3 is CASSLFGTSGSTLQETQYF. The CDR3 bases are TGTGCCAGCAGTTTATTTGGGACTAGCGGGAGTACTTTGCAAGAGACCCAGTACTTC.

For this clone: Other DNA sequences in the same sample also yield this CDR3. The rearrangement uses TRBV25-1 and TRBJ2-7; either TRBD1 or TRBD2 may fit D (5 bases each). V lost 3 bases and J lost 3, with 9 bases in between. Germline V gives CDR1 MGHDK, CDR2 SYGVNS. The CDR3 has 13 amino acids. CDR3 sequence: CASSEGRGYEQYF. The CDR3 nucleotides read TGTGCCAGCAGTGAGGGACGAGGCTACGAGCAGTACTTC.